The 12 T cell receptor beta chains presented below share a single source sample, sequenced in a study of cytomegalovirus exposure and HLA in healthy donors. The primer mix had 60 Vbeta and 13 Jbeta primers. Libraries were prepared by immunoSEQ multiplex PCR; TCRdb keeps only in-frame clonotypes and omits some of them. The sample lists roughly 150,000 clones; more than 60% were seen once. Sequencing was performed on PBMCs. The receptor source for this set is a man aged 25-40 years in good health and CMV-seropositive.

The genes are TRBV5-6 and TRBJ2-5; unclear D gene. The V gene's germline CDR1 is SGHDT and CDR2 YYEEEE. Between the trimmed V and J ends, which lost 0 bases and 1 base, there was a span of 4 bases. CDR3 length: 13 amino acids. The CDR3 DNA reads TGTGCCAGCAGCTTGGGGGCCCAAGAGACCCAGTACTTC. It specifies CASSLGAQETQYF.

This clone was found once. This chain uses TRBV30 with TRBJ1-4; weak D call: TRBD1 (5 bases). CDR1 and CDR2 from the germline V gene are GTSNPN and SVGIG (reference sequence). The CDR3 has 15 residues. V was trimmed by 4 bases and J by 3 bases, leaving 15 bases between them. CDR3 DNA sequence: TGTGCCTGGACCCCTGAGGGGAGGGCTAATGAAAAACTGTTTTTT. Protein sequence: CAWTPEGRANEKLFF.

The V call is TRBV2, the J call TRBJ2-3; D might be TRBD1 (6 bases). Germline CDR1 SNHLY, CDR2 FYNNEI. CDR3 length: 13 residues. Deletions cut 8 bases from V and 2 bases from J, with 11 bases between. The CDR3 DNA reads as TGTGCCAGCGGAAGGGACATCACAGATACGCAGTATTTT. It is translated as CASGRDITDTQYF.

The chain combines TRBV7-9 with TRBJ1-1; D not resolved. The CDR3 runs to 19 residues. V was shortened by 2 bases and J by 1 base, with 23 bases between the two germline ends. Germline assignment: CDR1 SEHNR and CDR2 FQNEAQ (reference sequence). The DNA for the CDR3 is TGTGCCAGCAGCTTAAGGGCCATGAGGGTTCGGGGTGGGAACACTGAAGCTTTCTTT. Translated, it gives CASSLRAMRVRGGNTEAFF.

The V call is TRBV6-5, the J call TRBJ1-2; possible D gene TRBD1, 5 bases. V shed 6 bases and J shed 3 bases, with 8 bases lying between them. Germline V gene sequence: CDR1 MNHEY, CDR2 SVGAGI. The CDR3 consists of 12 residues. CDR3 region: CASSLGDYGYTF. DNA of the CDR3: TGTGCCAGCAGCCTAGGGGACTATGGCTACACCTTC.

This clone was detected a few times. The chain couples TRBV4-1 to TRBJ1-1; tentative D call: TRBD1 (6 bases). Germline CDR1 is MGHRA and CDR2 is YSYEKL. The CDR3 is 14 residues long. V was pared by 1 base and J by 7 bases, with 13 bases between. The CDR3 bases are TGCGCCAGCAGCCAAGCGCTGTCGGACAGTGAAGCTTTCTTT. Translation gives CASSQALSDSEAFF.

This chain connects TRBV30 to TRBJ2-5; 7 nucleotides align to TRBD2. The tail of the sequence fits TRBJ2-7 better, so the J call may be wrong. CDR1 is GTSNPN, CDR2 SVGIG, per germline (reference sequence). The CDR3 has 13 residues. The CDR3 loop is CAWSSAGPYEQYF. The CDR3 DNA reads as TGTGCCTGGTCCTCAGCGGGGCCCTACGAGCAGTACTTC.

The chain has TRBV5-8 and TRBJ1-2; TRBD1 matches 7 bases. After removal of 6 bases from V and 0 bases from J, the junction contained 11 bases not matched to a gene. The CDR3 has 16 residues. The germline V gene has CDR1 SGHTS and CDR2 YDEGEE. The CDR3 nucleotides are TGTGCCAGCATGATTCTCACAGGGACAGCTAACTATGGCTACACCTTC. It translates to CASMILTGTANYGYTF.

As for this clone: One end of the junction varies from germline; a read error may be responsible. The chain couples TRBV7-9 to TRBJ1-1; TRBD1 matches 10 bases. The CDR3 totals 19 residues. Germline assignment: CDR1 SEHNR and CDR2 FQNEAQ (reference sequence). The CDR3 loop reads CSSSHQPGTGVLRVTEAFF. CDR3 DNA sequence: TGTTCCAGCAGCCACCAACCTGGGACAGGGGTCCTACGGGTCACTGAAGCTTTCTTT.

This clone was recorded a few times. The J gene is TRBJ1-1, the V gene TRBV4-1, with 7 positions matching TRBD1. The germline V gene has CDR1 MGHRA and CDR2 YSYEKL. The CDR3 is 15 amino acids. Trimming cost V 3 bases and J 0 bases; bases outside gene matches: 4. The CDR3 here is CASSHSGTVNTEAFF. The CDR3, as DNA: TGCGCCAGCAGCCATTCCGGGACAGTGAACACTGAAGCTTTCTTT.

The chain uses TRBV19 and TRBJ2-6; tentative D call: TRBD1 (5 bases). Germline assignment: CDR1 LNHDA and CDR2 SQIVND (reference sequence). This CDR3 spans 14 amino acids. Trimming took off 6 bases at V and 0 bases at J, with 6 bases between the two ends. The CDR3 reads CASRDTSGANVLTF. CDR3 sequence (DNA): TGTGCCAGTAGGGACACCTCTGGGGCCAACGTCCTGACTTTC.

The rearrangement uses TRBV5-1 and TRBJ2-5; D perhaps matches TRBD1 (6 bases). Trimming removed 4 bases at V and 5 bases at J, with 15 bases between. This CDR3 spans 14 amino acids. Germline assignment: CDR1 SGHRS and CDR2 YFSETQ. The CDR3 region is CASSPRTARETQYF. CDR3 DNA sequence: TGCGCCAGCAGCCCGCGGACAGCACGGGAGACCCAGTACTTC.